This TCR beta chain was profiled in a study of cytomegalovirus exposure and HLA in healthy donors. As for this clone: Antigen: not known.

Donors were nominally healthy when sampled, though unrecorded immune exposures were likely. Germline CDR1 SGHNT, CDR2 YYREEE (reference sequence). The CDR3 covers 16 residues. The V end lost 4 bases, the J end lost 2 bases, and 19 bases lay between the germline ends. It was with 60 Vbeta and 13 Jbeta primers that the PCR ran. Repertoires were generated with immunoSEQ multiplex PCR, while TCRdb's copy carries only in-frame clones and drops some. This table has roughly 260,000 clones, almost 85% appearing once. General study points: TCR beta V segments were, for the most part, productive about 87% or about 30% of the time in an earlier analysis. A later analysis reported that several of the most significant clusters appeared to be linked to common viral pathogens, among them Epstein-Barr virus.

The TCR comes from a middle-aged woman in good health and CMV-seropositive. The chain has TRBV5-4 and TRBJ2-7, with TRBD2 as a possible D gene (6 bases). Sequences were obtained from PBMCs. CDR3: CASSPNPGVLAYEQYF. The CDR3 nucleotides read TGTGCCAGCAGCCCTAACCCGGGAGTCTTGGCCTACGAGCAGTACTTC.